The 10 T cell receptor beta chains below all came from one sample that was sequenced in a study of T cell clones after liver transplantation. The protocol was immunoSEQ multiplex PCR, while the TCRdb copy is restricted to in-frame clones and leaves out a portion. The sample consists of roughly 80,000 clones, less than 90% of them appearing once. This specimen was CD4+ T cells from blood, taken at the 22-month timepoint. These receptors were taken from a human patient who received a liver transplant. Some T cells could come from the graft donor.

The chain joins TRBV7-2 to TRBJ1-3; D gene unclear. The germline V gene encodes CDR1 SGHTA and CDR2 FQGNSA. V lost 5 bases, J lost 8 bases, and 10 bases lay in between. CDR3 length equals 12 residues. CDR3 in amino acids: CASSQDADTIYF. The DNA for the CDR3 is TGTGCCAGCAGCCAGGATGCGGACACCATATATTTT.

The chain carries TRBV12-5 and TRBJ1-5, with D unclear. The CDR3 totals 14 residues. Trimming pared 1 base from V and 7 bases from J, leaving 11 bases between. CDR1 and CDR2 from the germline V gene are LGHNT and FRNRAP. The CDR3 reads CASGLDPPIQPQHF. The CDR3 DNA reads TGTGCTAGTGGTTTGGACCCCCCCATACAGCCCCAGCATTTT.

This rearrangement joins TRBV19 to TRBJ2-1, with D possibly matching TRBD2 (6 bases). The CDR3 extends over 16 amino acids. The V end was cut by 6 bases, the J end by 0 bases, with 15 bases between. Germline V gene lookup returns CDR1 LNHDA and CDR2 SQIVND (reference sequence). This chain's CDR3 is CASRGPGLISYNEQFF. DNA for the CDR3: TGTGCCAGTAGGGGACCGGGACTCATCTCCTACAATGAGCAGTTCTTC.

This clone was recorded once. The DNA for the CDR3 is TGCGCCAGCAGCTTGGCACAGGGGGACTACGAGCAGTACTTC. Translation gives CASSLAQGDYEQYF. The chain is built from TRBV5-1 and TRBJ2-7; 8 bases align to TRBD1. CDR3 length equals 14 residues. J lost 3 bases, V lost 0 bases, and 2 bases had no gene match. CDR1 is SGHRS and CDR2 is YFSETQ in the germline V gene.

V and J are TRBV4-3 and TRBJ2-1; no reliable D call. This CDR3 has 16 residues. V gave up 1 base and J gave up 0 bases, with 10 bases separating them. Looked up from germline, CDR1 is LGHNA and CDR2 is YSLEER. CDR3 nucleotide sequence: TGCGCCAGCAGCCAAGTTCGCGGTAGCTCCTACAATGAGCAGTTCTTC. Translating it yields CASSQVRGSSYNEQFF.

J is TRBJ1-1 and V is TRBV11-2; D gene unclear. V lost 3 bases and J 1 base, leaving 12 bases between the germline ends. In germline, CDR1 is SGHAT, CDR2 FQNNGV. This CDR3 has 15 amino acids. The CDR3 DNA reads TGTGCCAGCAGCTTGACGGACCTGCCGAACACTGAAGCTTTCTTT. Its translation is CASSLTDLPNTEAFF.

The rearrangement links TRBV2 to TRBJ1-5, with D hard to call. The germline V gene has CDR1 SNHLY and CDR2 FYNNEI. The CDR3 is 14 residues long. With 4 bases removed from V and 3 bases from J, the gap between germline ends came to 10 bases. CDR3 coding DNA: TGTGCCAGCAGTGCACCCGGGAACAATCAGCCCCAGCATTTT. Its translation is CASSAPGNNQPQHF. Full variable domain (missing parts from reference TRBV2 and TRBJ1-5): EPEVTQTPSHQVTQMGQEVILRCVPISNHLYFYWYRQILGQKVEFLVSFYNNEISEKSEIFDDQFSVERPDGSNFTLKIRSTKLEDSAMYFCASSAPGNNQPQHFGDGTRLSIL.

The rearrangement uses TRBV25-1 and TRBJ1-3, with D possibly matching TRBD1 (6 bases). Germline V gene sequence: CDR1 MGHDK, CDR2 SYGVNS. Trimming took 4 bases from V and 4 from J, leaving 14 bases between them. CDR3 size: 15 residues. CDR3: CASSASGTPGNTIYF. CDR3 bases: TGTGCCAGCAGTGCCTCAGGGACACCCGGAAACACCATATATTTT. Supplemented by reference TRBV25-1 and TRBJ1-3, the full variable domain reads EADIYQTPRYLVIGTGKKITLECSQTMGHDKMYWYQQDPGMELHLIHYSYGVNSTEKGDLSSESTVSRIRTEHFPLTLESARPSHTSQYLCASSASGTPGNTIYFGEGSWLTVV.

This chain uses TRBV7-6 with TRBJ1-1, with D maybe TRBD1 (5 bases). Germline V lookup: CDR1 SGHVS, CDR2 FNYEAQ. Deletions cut 2 bases from V and 3 bases from J, with 10 bases between. The CDR3 covers 14 residues. CDR3 DNA sequence: TGTGCCAGCAGCTTATTCAGGGATGACACTGAAGCTTTCTTT. This codes for CASSLFRDDTEAFF.

This rearrangement joins TRBV19 to TRBJ1-4; 8 bases map to TRBD1. CDR3 length: 13 residues. The V gene end was trimmed by 5 bases and the J gene end by 6 bases; junction bases not matched to a gene: 2. Germline V CDR1 and CDR2: LNHDA, SQIVND (reference sequence). The CDR3 spells CASSQGAHEKLFF. The CDR3, as DNA: TGTGCCAGTAGTCAGGGGGCGCATGAAAAACTGTTTTTT.